The rows below give T cell receptor beta chains drawn from one sample of a study of T cells after yellow fever vaccination. One entry per CDR3 protein results from TCRdb running MiXCR on the 5' RACE reads. There are some 670,000 distinct CDR3 sequences in the sample; roughly an eighth occur only once, and 15% lies in the top ten. Source: PBMCs, taken on the day of the yellow fever booster vaccination. The receptors come from a man younger than 45 who received the YFV17D yellow fever vaccine. Both conserved end residues are part of each CDR3. D genes are given only for firm matches. Size is omitted from some rows. Given values are once, few, many or a class for expanded clones.

d_gene	abundance	v_gene	j_gene	len	CDR3nt	CDR3aa
-	few	TRBV28	TRBJ2-3	14	TGTGCCAGCAGTTTGGGACGGGGGATGGATACGCAGTATTTT	CASSLGRGMDTQYF
TRBD1	-	TRBV7-2	TRBJ2-4	14	TGTGCCAGCAGTTCAACTCAGGGGGCGGACATTCAGTACTTC	CASSSTQGADIQYF
TRBD2	few	TRBV3-1	TRBJ2-7	15	TGTGCCAGCAGCCAAATCCCTAGCGGGAGCTACGAGCAGTACTTC	CASSQIPSGSYEQYF
TRBD2	-	TRBV6-1	TRBJ2-7	15	TGTGCCAGCACCTCGACTAGCGGGAGCCTTAGCGAGCAGTACTTC	CASTSTSGSLSEQYF
-	-	TRBV27	TRBJ2-7	14	TGTGCCAGCAGCAAGGGGAGTAGCTCCTACGAGCAGTACTTC	CASSKGSSSYEQYF
-	many	TRBV7-9	TRBJ1-3	12	TGTGCCAGCAGCGTCAAGGGGGACACCATATATTTT	CASSVKGDTIYF
TRBD2	many	TRBV11-2	TRBJ2-3	18	TGTGCCAGCAGCTTAGGGACTAGCGGGAGGCGAAGCACAGATACGCAGTATTTT	CASSLGTSGRRSTDTQYF
TRBD2	few	TRBV4-3	TRBJ2-2	16	TGCGCCAGCAGCCAAGTAGGGCTAGCGGACACCGGGGAGCTGTTTTTT	CASSQVGLADTGELFF
TRBD2	-	TRBV4-3	TRBJ2-7	16	TGCGCCAGCAGCCCCAGCCGGACTAGCGGGCTCTACGAGCAGTACTTC	CASSPSRTSGLYEQYF
-	-	TRBV20-1	TRBJ1-5	13	TGCAGTGGTTCCGGAGTTAGCAATCAGCCCCAGCATTTT	CSGSGVSNQPQHF
-	-	TRBV28	TRBJ2-3	16	TGTGCCAGCAGCCCTCTCGGTCGTAACCTTCGCGGGGCGCAGTATTTT	CASSPLGRNLRGAQYF
TRBD2	many	TRBV12-3/TRBV12-4	TRBJ2-1	15	TGTGCCAGCAGTTTTGGACTAGCGGGAATAAATGAGCAGTTCTTC	CASSFGLAGINEQFF